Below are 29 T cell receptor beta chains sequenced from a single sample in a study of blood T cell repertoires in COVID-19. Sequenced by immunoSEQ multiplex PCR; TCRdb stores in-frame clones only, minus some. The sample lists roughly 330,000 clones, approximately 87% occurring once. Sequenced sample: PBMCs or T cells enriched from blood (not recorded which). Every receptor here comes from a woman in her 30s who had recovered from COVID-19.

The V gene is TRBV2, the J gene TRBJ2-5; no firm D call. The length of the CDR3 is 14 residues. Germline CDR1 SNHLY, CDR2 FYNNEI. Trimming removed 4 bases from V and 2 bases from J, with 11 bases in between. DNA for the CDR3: TGTGCCAGCAGTGGATCTGGCTTACAAGAGACCCAGTACTTC. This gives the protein CASSGSGLQETQYF.

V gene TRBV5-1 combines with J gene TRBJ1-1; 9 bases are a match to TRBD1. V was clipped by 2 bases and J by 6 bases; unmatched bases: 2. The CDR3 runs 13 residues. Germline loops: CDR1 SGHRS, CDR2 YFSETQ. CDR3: CASSLDRGAEAFF. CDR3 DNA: TGCGCCAGCAGCTTAGACAGGGGGGCTGAAGCTTTCTTT.

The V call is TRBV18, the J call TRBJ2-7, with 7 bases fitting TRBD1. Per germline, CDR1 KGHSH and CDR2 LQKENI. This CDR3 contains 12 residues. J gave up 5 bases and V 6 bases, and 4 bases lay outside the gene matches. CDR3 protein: CASSHDRDEQYF. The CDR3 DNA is TGTGCCAGCTCCCATGACAGGGACGAGCAGTACTTC.

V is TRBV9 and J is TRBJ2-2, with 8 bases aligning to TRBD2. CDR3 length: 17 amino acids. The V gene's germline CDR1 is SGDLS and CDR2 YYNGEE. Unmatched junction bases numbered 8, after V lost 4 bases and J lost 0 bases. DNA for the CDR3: TGTGCCAGCAGCCCCCGCAGCGGGGGAACGAACACCGGGGAGCTGTTTTTT. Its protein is CASSPRSGGTNTGELFF.

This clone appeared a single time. The CDR3 loop is CASSLGARGDYGYTF. CDR3 sequence (DNA): TGTGCCAGCAGCTTAGGGGCTCGGGGGGACTATGGCTACACCTTC. This chain links TRBV7-8 with TRBJ1-2; a possible D gene is TRBD1 (5 bases). Per germline, CDR1 SGHVS and CDR2 FQNEAQ. The V and J ends lost 1 base and 3 bases respectively, with 12 bases between them. CDR3 size: 15 residues.

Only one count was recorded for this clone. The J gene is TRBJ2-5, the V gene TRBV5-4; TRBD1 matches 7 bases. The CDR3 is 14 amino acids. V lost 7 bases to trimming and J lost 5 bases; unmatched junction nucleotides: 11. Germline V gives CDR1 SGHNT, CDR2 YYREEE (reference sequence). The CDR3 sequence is CASGRTGPRETQYF. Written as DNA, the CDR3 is TGTGCCAGCGGGCGGACAGGACCCCGGGAGACCCAGTACTTC. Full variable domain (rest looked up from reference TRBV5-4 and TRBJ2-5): ETGVTQSPTHLIKTRGQQVTLRCSSQSGHNTVSWYQQALGQGPQFIFQYYREEENGRGNFPPRFSGLQFPNYSSELNVNALELDDSALYLCASGRTGPRETQYFGPGTRLLVL.

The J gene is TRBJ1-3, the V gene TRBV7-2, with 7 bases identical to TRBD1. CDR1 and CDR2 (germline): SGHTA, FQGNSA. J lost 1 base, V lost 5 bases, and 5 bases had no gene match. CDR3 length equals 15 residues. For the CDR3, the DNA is TGTGCCAGCAGCCCTCAGGACAGGTCTGGAAACACCATATATTTT. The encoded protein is CASSPQDRSGNTIYF. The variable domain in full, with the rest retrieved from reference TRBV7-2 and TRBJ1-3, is GAGVSQSPSNKVTEKGKDVELRCDPISGHTALYWYRQSLGQGLEFLIYFQGNSAPDKSGLPSDRFSAERTGGSVSTLTIQRTQQEDSAVYLCASSPQDRSGNTIYFGEGSWLTVV.

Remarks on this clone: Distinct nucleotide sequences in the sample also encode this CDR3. The CDR3 DNA reads as TGTGCCATCAGCCGGGATAGCAATCAGCCCCAGCATTTT. Translation gives CAISRDSNQPQHF. This chain links TRBV10-3 with TRBJ1-5, with D hard to call. The germline V gene encodes CDR1 ENHRY and CDR2 SYGVKD. The germline V and J ends were trimmed by 6 bases and 0 bases, with 6 bases remaining between them. The CDR3 loop spans 13 amino acids.

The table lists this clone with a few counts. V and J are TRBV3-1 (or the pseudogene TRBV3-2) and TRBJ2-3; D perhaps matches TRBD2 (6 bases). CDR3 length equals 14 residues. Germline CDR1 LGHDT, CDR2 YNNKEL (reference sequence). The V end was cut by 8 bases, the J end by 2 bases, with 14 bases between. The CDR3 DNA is TGTGCCAGCGTCGGCGGGGTTTCCACAGATACGCAGTATTTT. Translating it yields CASVGGVSTDTQYF.

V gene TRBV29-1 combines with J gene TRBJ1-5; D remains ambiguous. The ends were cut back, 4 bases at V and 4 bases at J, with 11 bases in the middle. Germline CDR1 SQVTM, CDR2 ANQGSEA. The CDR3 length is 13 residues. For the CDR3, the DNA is TGCAGCGTTGGGGTGGAGTCAAATCAGCCCCAGCATTTT. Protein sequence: CSVGVESNQPQHF.

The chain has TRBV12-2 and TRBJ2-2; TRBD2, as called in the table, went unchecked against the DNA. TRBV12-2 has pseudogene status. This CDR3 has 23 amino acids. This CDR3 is CASRLVLVRGAGHRTWNTGELFF. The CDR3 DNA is TGTGCAAGTCGCTTAGTCCTCGTCCGGGGGGCGGGACACCGCACATGGAACACCGGGGAGCTGTTTTTT.

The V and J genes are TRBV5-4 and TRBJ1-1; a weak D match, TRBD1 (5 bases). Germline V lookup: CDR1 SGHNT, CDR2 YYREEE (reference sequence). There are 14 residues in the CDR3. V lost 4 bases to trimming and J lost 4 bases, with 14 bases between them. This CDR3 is CASSTGLLSTEAFF. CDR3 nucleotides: TGTGCCAGCAGCACAGGTCTCCTATCCACTGAAGCTTTCTTT. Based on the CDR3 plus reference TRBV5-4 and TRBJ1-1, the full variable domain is ETGVTQSPTHLIKTRGQQVTLRCSSQSGHNTVSWYQQALGQGPQFIFQYYREEENGRGNFPPRFSGLQFPNYSSELNVNALELDDSALYLCASSTGLLSTEAFFGQGTRLTVV.

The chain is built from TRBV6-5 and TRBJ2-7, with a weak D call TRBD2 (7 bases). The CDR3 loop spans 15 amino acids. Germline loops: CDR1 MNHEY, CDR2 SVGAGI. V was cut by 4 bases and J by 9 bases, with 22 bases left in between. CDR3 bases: TGTGCCAGCAGTTTTACACGGGGGGCCGGGGAAGGGCAGTACTTC. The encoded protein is CASSFTRGAGEGQYF.

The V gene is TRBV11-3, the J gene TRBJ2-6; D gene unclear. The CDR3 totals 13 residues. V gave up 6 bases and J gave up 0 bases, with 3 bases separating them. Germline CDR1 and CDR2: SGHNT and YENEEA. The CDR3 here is CASSNSGANVLTF. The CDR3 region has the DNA TGTGCCAGCAGTAACTCTGGGGCCAACGTCCTGACTTTC.

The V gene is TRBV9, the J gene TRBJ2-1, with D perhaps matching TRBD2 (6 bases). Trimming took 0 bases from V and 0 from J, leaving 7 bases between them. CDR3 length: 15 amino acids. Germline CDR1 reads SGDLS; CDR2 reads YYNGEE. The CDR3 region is CASSVDGGSYNEQFF. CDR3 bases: TGTGCCAGCAGCGTAGACGGGGGCTCCTACAATGAGCAGTTCTTC.

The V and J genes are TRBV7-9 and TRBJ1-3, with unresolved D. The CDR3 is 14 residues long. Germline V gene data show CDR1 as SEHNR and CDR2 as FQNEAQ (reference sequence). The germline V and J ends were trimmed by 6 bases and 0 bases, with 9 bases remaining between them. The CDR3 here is CASSKSSSGNTIYF. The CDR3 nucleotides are TGTGCCAGCAGTAAGTCCAGCTCTGGAAACACCATATATTTT.

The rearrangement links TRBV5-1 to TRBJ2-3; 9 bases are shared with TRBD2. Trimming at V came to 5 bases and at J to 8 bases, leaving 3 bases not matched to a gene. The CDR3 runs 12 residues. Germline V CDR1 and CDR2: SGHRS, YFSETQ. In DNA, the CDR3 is TGCGCCAGCAGGCGGGAGGGGCGTACGCAGTATTTT. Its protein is CASRREGRTQYF.

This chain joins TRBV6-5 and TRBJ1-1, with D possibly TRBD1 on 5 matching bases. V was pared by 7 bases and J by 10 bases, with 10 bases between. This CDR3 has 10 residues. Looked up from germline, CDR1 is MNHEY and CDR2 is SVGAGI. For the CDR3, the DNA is TGTGCCAGCACGGGGGTGGTAGCTTTCTTT. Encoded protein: CASTGVVAFF.

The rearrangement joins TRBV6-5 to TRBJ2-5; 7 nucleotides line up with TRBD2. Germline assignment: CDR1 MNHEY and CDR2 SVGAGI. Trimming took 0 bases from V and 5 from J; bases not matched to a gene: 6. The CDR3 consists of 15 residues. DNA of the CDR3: TGTGCCAGCAGTTACTCGAGCGGGGTGGGGGAGACCCAGTACTTC. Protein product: CASSYSSGVGETQYF.

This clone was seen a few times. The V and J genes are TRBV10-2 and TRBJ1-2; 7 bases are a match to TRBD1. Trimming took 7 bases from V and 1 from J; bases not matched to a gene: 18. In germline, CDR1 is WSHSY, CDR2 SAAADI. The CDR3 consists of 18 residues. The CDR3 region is CASTSVKGDRVLNYGYTF. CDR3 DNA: TGCGCCAGCACCTCGGTTAAAGGAGACAGGGTACTTAACTATGGCTACACCTTC.

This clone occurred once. The CDR3 region has the DNA TGTGCCAGCAGCTTAGGACAGGGGTATGAAAAACTGTTTTTT. Translation gives CASSLGQGYEKLFF. The chain employs TRBV7-2 and TRBJ1-4, with 8 bases identical to TRBD1. The CDR3 runs to 14 residues. The V and J ends lost 1 base and 6 bases, in that order; junction bases with no gene match: 1. The germline V gene has CDR1 SGHTA and CDR2 FQGNSA. Using reference TRBV7-2 and TRBJ1-4 for the parts outside the CDR3, the full variable domain is GAGVSQSPSNKVTEKGKDVELRCDPISGHTALYWYRQSLGQGLEFLIYFQGNSAPDKSGLPSDRFSAERTGGSVSTLTIQRTQQEDSAVYLCASSLGQGYEKLFFGSGTQLSVL.

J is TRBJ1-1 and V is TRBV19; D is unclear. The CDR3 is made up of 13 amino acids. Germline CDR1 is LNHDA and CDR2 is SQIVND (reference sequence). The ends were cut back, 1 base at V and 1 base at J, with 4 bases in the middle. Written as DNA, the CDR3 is TGTGCCAGTAGTATAGCTCCGAACACTGAAGCTTTCTTT. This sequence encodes CASSIAPNTEAFF.

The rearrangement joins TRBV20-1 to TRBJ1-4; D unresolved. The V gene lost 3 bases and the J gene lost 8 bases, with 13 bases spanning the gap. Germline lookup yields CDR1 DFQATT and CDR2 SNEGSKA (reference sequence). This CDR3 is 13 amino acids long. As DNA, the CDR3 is TGCAGTGCTAGTTGGGCCAGACGGGAAAAACTGTTTTTT. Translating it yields CSASWARREKLFF.

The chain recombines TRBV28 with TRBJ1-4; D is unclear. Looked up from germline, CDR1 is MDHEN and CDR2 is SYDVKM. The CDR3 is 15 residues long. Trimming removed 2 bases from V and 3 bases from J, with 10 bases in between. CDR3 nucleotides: TGTGCCAGCAGTTTAAGCCGAGCCTCTAATGAAAAACTGTTTTTT. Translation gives CASSLSRASNEKLFF. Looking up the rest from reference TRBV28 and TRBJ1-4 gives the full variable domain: DVKVTQSSRYLVKRTGEKVFLECVQDMDHENMFWYRQDPGLGLRLIYFSYDVKMKEKGDIPEGYSVSREKKERFSLILESASTNQTSMYLCASSLSRASNEKLFFGSGTQLSVL.

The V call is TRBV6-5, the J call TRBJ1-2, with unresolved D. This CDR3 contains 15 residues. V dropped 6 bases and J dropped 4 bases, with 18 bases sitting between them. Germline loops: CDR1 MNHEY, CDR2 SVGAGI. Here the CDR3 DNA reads TGTGCCAGCAGACCCAGAAGGGCGGGGAGCTATGGCTACACCTTC. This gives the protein CASRPRRAGSYGYTF.

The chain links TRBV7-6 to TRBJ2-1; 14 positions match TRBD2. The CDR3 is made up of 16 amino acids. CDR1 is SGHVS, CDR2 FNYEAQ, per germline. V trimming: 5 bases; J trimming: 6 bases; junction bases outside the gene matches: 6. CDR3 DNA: TGTGCCAGCAGCCCGGGGGGACTAGCGGGGGTCAATGAGCAGTTCTTC. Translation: CASSPGGLAGVNEQFF.

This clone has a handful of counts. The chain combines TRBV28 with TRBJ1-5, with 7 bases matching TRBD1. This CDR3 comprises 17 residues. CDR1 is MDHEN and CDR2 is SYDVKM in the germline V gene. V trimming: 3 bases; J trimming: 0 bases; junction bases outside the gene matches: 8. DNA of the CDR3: TGTGCCAGCAGTTTGTCGACAGGGACATATAGCAATCAGCCCCAGCATTTT. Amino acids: CASSLSTGTYSNQPQHF. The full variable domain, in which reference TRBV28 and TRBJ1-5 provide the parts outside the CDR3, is DVKVTQSSRYLVKRTGEKVFLECVQDMDHENMFWYRQDPGLGLRLIYFSYDVKMKEKGDIPEGYSVSREKKERFSLILESASTNQTSMYLCASSLSTGTYSNQPQHFGDGTRLSIL.

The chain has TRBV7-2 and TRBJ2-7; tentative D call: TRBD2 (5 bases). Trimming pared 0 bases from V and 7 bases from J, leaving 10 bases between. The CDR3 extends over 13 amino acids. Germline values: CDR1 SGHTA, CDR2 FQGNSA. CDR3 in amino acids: CASSLASRGEQYF. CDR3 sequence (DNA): TGTGCCAGCAGCTTAGCTTCGCGAGGGGAGCAGTACTTC.

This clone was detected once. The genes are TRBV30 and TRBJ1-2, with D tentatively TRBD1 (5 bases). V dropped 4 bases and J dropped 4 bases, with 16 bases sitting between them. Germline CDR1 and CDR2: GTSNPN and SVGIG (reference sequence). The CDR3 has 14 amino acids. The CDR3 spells CAWTHRGEGYGYTF. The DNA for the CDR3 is TGTGCCTGGACCCATCGAGGGGAGGGCTATGGCTACACCTTC.